This passage covers 9 T cell receptor beta chains from one sample sequenced in a study of cytomegalovirus exposure and HLA in healthy donors. PCR used 60 Vbeta primers and 13 Jbeta primers. Generated by immunoSEQ multiplex PCR, the TCRdb table keeps only in-frame clones and is missing some. The data show roughly 220,000 clones, about two thirds seen once. The sample taken for sequencing was PBMCs. The receptor set was obtained from a man aged 35 to 55 in good health and CMV-seropositive.

V is TRBV7-8 and J is TRBJ1-5; D remains unclear. The V gene lost 0 bases and the J gene lost 7 bases, with 10 bases spanning the gap. This CDR3 is 14 amino acids long. Germline V gene sequence: CDR1 SGHVS, CDR2 FQNEAQ. CDR3: CASSLARGHQPQHF. The CDR3 DNA is TGTGCCAGCAGCTTAGCGCGCGGGCACCAGCCCCAGCATTTT.

This clone was observed a handful of times. CDR3 protein: CASSLDTGTVNYGYTF. DNA of the CDR3: TGTGCCAGCAGCTTGGATACCGGGACAGTTAACTATGGCTACACCTTC. The V call is TRBV7-9, the J call TRBJ1-2, with 7 positions matching TRBD1. The CDR3 extends over 16 amino acids. V lost 3 bases and J lost 1; bases outside the gene matches: 8. Germline CDR1 is SEHNR and CDR2 is FQNEAQ (reference sequence). The variable domain in full, completed from reference TRBV7-9 and TRBJ1-2, reads DTGVSQNPRHKITKRGQNVTFRCDPISEHNRLYWYRQTLGQGPEFLTYFQNEAQLEKSRLLSDRFSAERPKGSFSTLEIQRTEQGDSAMYLCASSLDTGTVNYGYTFGSGTRLTVV.

The rearrangement uses TRBV7-2 and TRBJ2-3, with D possibly TRBD1 on 5 matching bases. This CDR3 comprises 15 residues. Trimming pared 2 bases from V and 1 base from J, leaving 10 bases between. Looked up from germline, CDR1 is SGHTA and CDR2 is FQGNSA. The CDR3 nucleotides read TGTGCCAGCAGCTTAAGGGGCAGGGGCACAGATACGCAGTATTTT. This gives the protein CASSLRGRGTDTQYF.

The V gene is TRBV29-1, the J gene TRBJ1-2, with a possible D match to TRBD1 (5 bases). CDR1 is SQVTM, CDR2 ANQGSEA, per germline. The V and J ends lost 6 bases and 6 bases respectively, with 14 bases between them. The CDR3 loop spans 12 amino acids. DNA for the CDR3: TGCAGCGTCGCATCACAGGTACATGGCTACACCTTC. Translating gives CSVASQVHGYTF.

This chain joins TRBV27 and TRBJ1-2, with D possibly TRBD1 on 5 matching bases. The CDR3 has 16 residues. With 0 bases removed from V and 4 bases from J, the gap between germline ends came to 15 bases. The germline CDR1 and CDR2 sequences are MNHEY and SMNVEV (reference sequence). The CDR3 DNA is TGTGCCAGCAGTTTATCCGGGGGGGGTAGAAGCTATGGCTACACCTTC. This encodes CASSLSGGGRSYGYTF.

The rearrangement joins TRBV19 to TRBJ1-6; possible D gene TRBD1, 6 bases. This CDR3 contains 14 residues. Germline V CDR1 and CDR2: LNHDA, SQIVND (reference sequence). V gave up 2 bases and J gave up 7 bases, with 9 bases separating them. CDR3 loop: CASSIQGQNSPLHF. The CDR3 nucleotides are TGTGCCAGTAGTATACAGGGGCAAAATTCACCCCTCCACTTT.

This clone was recorded a few times. V usage is TRBV5-1 and J usage is TRBJ1-4; 8 nucleotides agree with TRBD1. CDR1 and CDR2 from the germline V gene are SGHRS and YFSETQ. Trimming cost V 3 bases and J 8 bases; bases outside gene matches: 6. The CDR3 is 14 residues long. For the CDR3, the DNA is TGCGCCAGCAGCTCCGGACAGGGAGGGGAAAAACTGTTTTTT. This encodes CASSSGQGGEKLFF. The whole variable domain, filled in from reference TRBV5-1 and TRBJ1-4, reads KAGVTQTPRYLIKTRGQQVTLSCSPISGHRSVSWYQQTPGQGLQFLFEYFSETQRNKGNFPGRFSGRQFSNSRSEMNVSTLELGDSALYLCASSSGQGGEKLFFGSGTQLSVL.

V gene TRBV5-8 combines with J gene TRBJ1-1; 8 positions agree with TRBD1. This CDR3 is built from 15 residues. V lost 4 bases, J lost 5 bases, and 10 bases stayed unmatched. The germline CDR1 and CDR2 sequences are SGHTS and YDEGEE. In nucleotides, the CDR3 is TGTGCCAGCAGCCCTAAGCAGGGGGCATGGACTGAAGCTTTCTTT. This sequence encodes CASSPKQGAWTEAFF.

The CDR3 loop is CASSQTDPISTDTQYF. CDR3 in DNA: TGCGCCAGCAGCCAGACAGATCCGATCAGCACAGATACGCAGTATTTT. The genes are TRBV4-1 and TRBJ2-3; tentative D call: TRBD1 (5 bases). Germline V gene sequence: CDR1 MGHRA, CDR2 YSYEKL. Trimming shortened V by 3 bases and J by 0 bases, and 13 bases separated the two germline ends. The length of the CDR3 is 16 residues.